This T cell receptor (beta chain) is drawn from a study of blood T cell repertoires in COVID-19. Study background: Samples came from the United States, Italy and Spain, spanning acute and convalescent COVID-19.

The germline V gene encodes CDR1 SNHLY and CDR2 FYNNEI. This CDR3 comprises 15 residues. V lost 8 bases to trimming and J lost 1 base, with 17 bases between them. The assay was immunoSEQ multiplex PCR, and TCRdb's table has in-frame clones only and misses some. The sample holds more than 150,000 clones, approximately 87% seen once. This clone was detected once. The TCR originated in a woman aged 18-30 years who had recovered from COVID-19. The rearrangement joins TRBV2 to TRBJ1-1; D possibly corresponds to TRBD1 (5 bases). Sequencing was carried out using peripheral blood. CDR3 nucleotides: TGTGCCAGCGAAACAGGACCAAGGGGGAACACTGAAGCTTTCTTT. This encodes CASETGPRGNTEAFF.